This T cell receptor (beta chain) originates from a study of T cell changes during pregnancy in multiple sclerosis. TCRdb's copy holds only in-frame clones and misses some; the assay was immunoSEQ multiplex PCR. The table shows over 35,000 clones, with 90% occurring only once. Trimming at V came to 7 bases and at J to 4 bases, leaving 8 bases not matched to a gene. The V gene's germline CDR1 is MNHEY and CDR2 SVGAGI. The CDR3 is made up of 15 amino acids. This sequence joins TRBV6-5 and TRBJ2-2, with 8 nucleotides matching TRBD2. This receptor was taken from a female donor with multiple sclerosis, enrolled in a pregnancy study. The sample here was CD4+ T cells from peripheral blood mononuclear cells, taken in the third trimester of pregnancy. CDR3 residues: CASKNSGMGTGELFF. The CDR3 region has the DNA TGTGCCAGCAAAAATAGCGGGATGGGCACCGGGGAGCTGTTTTTT.